This TCR beta chain was identified during a study of human T cells and chemical hapten exposure. Study context: Sensitization was performed using 2% DPC on a 2 cm by 2 cm upper inner arm skin site. Study outcomes and limitations: DPC sensitization left the count of TCRs above 1 in 1000 unchanged.

Using its own MiXCR run on the RACE reads, TCRdb lists one record per CDR3 protein. The sample lists approximately 50,000 distinct CDR3 sequences; about 9.6% were seen once. As to time point: pre-sensitization, week 0. Indicated treatment: therapeutic diphenylcyclopropenone sensitization with weekly scalp DPC. The starting material, unfractionated whole blood, was used for total RNA extraction. Participating donors were patients with alopecia, aged 18 to 70 years, considered appropriate candidates for DPC. This clonotype appeared a few times. Its antigen is undetermined. The material was whole blood, obtained in connection with sensitization to the hapten diphenylcyclopropenone (DPC). The clonotype originates from a woman in her twenties or thirties with alopecia areata. Some clones in this sample may be carry-over from other donors' samples.

CDR3 coding DNA: TGTGCCACCAAAGGCGGGATCCGACGGATTGAGCAGTTCTTC. Its translation: CATKGGIRRIEQFF. The chain joins TRBV24-1 to TRBJ2-1; perhaps TRBD2 as D (6 bases). In germline, CDR1 is KGHDR, CDR2 SFDVKD. Deletions cut 8 bases from V and 9 bases from J, with 19 bases between. The CDR3 covers 14 residues.